These 8 T cell receptor beta chains were sequenced from one sample in a study of patients and donors after allogeneic stem cell transplantation. Each CDR3 protein gets one entry after TCRdb re-called the RT-PCR reads with MiXCR. The sample consists of 800,000 to 1,000,000 distinct CDR3 sequences, 15% to 20% of them appearing once. Sequences were obtained from blood, either unsorted or a sorted T cell fraction (not recorded which). These receptors all stem from a human donor who was either an allogeneic HSCT recipient or a stem cell or donor lymphocyte infusion donor (not recorded which). It is not recorded whose cells these are; they may come from a transplant donor.

V is TRBV20-1 and J is TRBJ1-2; the match to TRBD1 covers 10 bases. J gave up 7 bases and V 3 bases, and 8 bases lay outside the gene matches. The CDR3 is 14 amino acids. CDR1 DFQATT and CDR2 SNEGSKA come from the germline V gene (reference sequence). In DNA, the CDR3 is TGCAGTGCTAGGAAGGTGGGACAGGGGCTTGGCTACACCTTC. Amino acid sequence: CSARKVGQGLGYTF.

As DNA, the CDR3 is TGTGCCAGCAGTTACCCGGGACAGGGCGCTGACACTGAAGCTTTCTTT. Protein sequence: CASSYPGQGADTEAFF. The genes are TRBV6-5 and TRBJ1-1; 9 bases match TRBD1. There are 16 residues in the CDR3. Germline CDR1 is MNHEY and CDR2 is SVGAGI. V dropped 2 bases and J dropped 3; count of bases not matched to a gene: 7.

This clonotype has just a few counts. The chain joins TRBV9 to TRBJ2-7; the match to TRBD1 covers 8 bases. V was clipped by 4 bases and J by 5 bases; unmatched bases: 11. Germline CDR1 and CDR2: SGDLS and YYNGEE. The CDR3 runs 15 residues. CDR3 nucleotide sequence: TGTGCCAGCAGCTCAACGCAGCCAGGGGGCAACGAGCAGTACTTC. It specifies CASSSTQPGGNEQYF.

This clonotype has ten or more counts. The J gene is TRBJ2-3, the V gene TRBV24-1; TRBD1 is a possible D gene (6 bases). The CDR3 spans 17 residues. Trimming stripped 1 base from V and 4 bases from J, with 17 bases between. From germline, CDR1 is KGHDR and CDR2 SFDVKD. The CDR3 DNA sequence: TGTGCCACCAGTGATTTCGTCGGCGACCAGGGGCCAGATACGCAGTATTTT. It codes for CATSDFVGDQGPDTQYF.

The rearrangement links TRBV7-3 to TRBJ2-1, with a possible D match to TRBD2 (6 bases). The CDR3 length is 13 residues. V lost 4 bases to trimming and J lost 7 bases, with 11 bases between them. The V gene's germline CDR1 is SGHTA and CDR2 FQGTGA. The CDR3 here is CASSSGRLNEQFF. CDR3 in DNA: TGTGCCAGCAGCTCCGGGAGATTGAATGAGCAGTTCTTC.

This chain connects TRBV6-2 or TRBV6-3 to TRBJ1-5, with a weak D call TRBD1 (5 bases). Germline values: CDR1 MNHEY, CDR2 SVGEGT. The CDR3 length is 18 residues. V lost 0 bases and J lost 3, with 18 bases in between. Here the CDR3 DNA reads TGTGCCAGCAGTTACTCGAAGGCTCGGGGCAGTCACAATCAGCCCCAGCATTTT. Translated, it gives CASSYSKARGSHNQPQHF.

The chain uses TRBV7-3 and TRBJ2-2; 12 bases are a match to TRBD2. Unmatched junction bases numbered 5, after V lost 5 bases and J lost 7 bases. CDR1 SGHTA and CDR2 FQGTGA come from the germline V gene. CDR3 size: 15 residues. The chain's CDR3 is CASSQGLAGLGELFF. In nucleotides, the CDR3 is TGTGCCAGCAGCCAAGGACTAGCGGGGCTCGGGGAGCTGTTTTTT.

The chain employs TRBV6-5 and TRBJ2-7; D is tentatively TRBD1 or TRBD2 (5 bases each). Germline V gives CDR1 MNHEY, CDR2 SVGAGI. Deletions cut 4 bases from V and 0 bases from J, with 10 bases between. The CDR3 is made up of 14 amino acids. CDR3 residues: CASSSRDVSYEQYF. The DNA for the CDR3 is TGTGCCAGCAGTTCCCGGGACGTCTCCTACGAGCAGTACTTC.